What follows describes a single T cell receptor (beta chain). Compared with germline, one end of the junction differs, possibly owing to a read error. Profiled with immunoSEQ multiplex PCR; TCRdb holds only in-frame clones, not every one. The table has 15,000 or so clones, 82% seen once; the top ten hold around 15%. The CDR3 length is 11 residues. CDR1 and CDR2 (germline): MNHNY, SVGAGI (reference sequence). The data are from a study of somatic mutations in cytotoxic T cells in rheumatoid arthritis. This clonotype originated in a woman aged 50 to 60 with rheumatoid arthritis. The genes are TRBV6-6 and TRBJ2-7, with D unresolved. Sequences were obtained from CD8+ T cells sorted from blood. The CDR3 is CASSYSHEQYF. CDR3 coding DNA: TGTGCCAGCAGTTACTCCCACGAGCAGTACTTC.